The rows below give T cell receptor beta chains drawn from one sample of a study of T cells in Graves' hyperthyroidism and ophthalmopathy. TCRdb re-called the multiplex PCR reads with MiXCR, one entry per CDR3 protein. Found here are a few hundred thousand distinct CDR3 sequences, approximately 14% of them singletons; the top ten hold around 30%. Sample: blood. Source of these receptors: a woman between 18 and 29 years old with Graves' hyperthyroidism that later progressed to Graves' ophthalmopathy. Each CDR3 is given with its conserved first and last residue. D genes are given only for firm matches. Clone size is stated in some rows and not others, as once, few, many or a class when expanded.

J | V | size | D | DNA | CDR3
TRBJ2-7 | TRBV18 | - | TRBD2 | TGTGCCAGCTCGACGGGACTAGCGGAGTACGAGCAGTACTTC | CASSTGLAEYEQYF
TRBJ2-6 | TRBV29-1 | many | TRBD1 | TGCAGCGTTGAAGGGGGGACAGGGAGCTCTGGGGCCAACGTCCTGACTTTC | CSVEGGTGSSGANVLTF
TRBJ1-1 | TRBV3-1 | many | TRBD1 | TGTGCCAGCAGCCAGTTCCGGACAGGGGACACTGAAGCTTTCTTT | CASSQFRTGDTEAFF
TRBJ2-7 | TRBV3-1 | few | - | TGTGCCAGCAGCCCGGGTTGGTACGAGCAGTACTTC | CASSPGWYEQYF
TRBJ2-1 | TRBV6-2/TRBV6-3 | - | TRBD2 | TGTGCCAGCAGTTACTTAGGACTAGTCTCCTACAATGAGCAGTTCTTC | CASSYLGLVSYNEQFF
TRBJ2-7 | TRBV19 | once | - | TGTGCCAGTAGTAATAGGGGTCCGGACGAGCAGTACTTC | CASSNRGPDEQYF
TRBJ2-2 | TRBV9 | - | TRBD2 | TGTGCCAGCAGCGAGACCGGACTAGCGGGAAACACCGGGGAGCTGTTTTTT | CASSETGLAGNTGELFF
TRBJ2-7 | TRBV2 | few | - | TGTGCCAGCAGCGCCCAGGGTTTGGGCTACGAGCAGTACTTC | CASSAQGLGYEQYF
TRBJ2-3 | TRBV28 | - | - | TGTGCCAGCCTAGGTGGTCTACCAAGCGCAGATACGCAGTATTTT | CASLGGLPSADTQYF
TRBJ2-1 | TRBV11-2 | many | - | TGTGCCAGCAGCCAACCGGGACAAATATCCTACAATGAGCAGTTCTTC | CASSQPGQISYNEQFF
TRBJ2-1 | TRBV28 | - | - | TGTGCCAGCAGTCCCCTACTCAGGAGCCCCCTCTCGAGCTCCTACAATGAGCAGTTCTTC | CASSPLLRSPLSSSYNEQFF
TRBJ2-5 | TRBV6-2/TRBV6-3 | - | - | TGTGCCAGCAGTTACGGGGTTTGGGAGACCCAGTACTTC | CASSYGVWETQYF
TRBJ1-3 | TRBV12-3/TRBV12-4 | - | - | TGTGCCAGCAGTTTAGGAACAGTTTACTCTGGAAACACCATATATTTT | CASSLGTVYSGNTIYF
TRBJ2-5 | TRBV10-3 | - | - | TGTGCCATCAGGGTCCAAGAGACCCAGTACTTC | CAIRVQETQYF
TRBJ2-5 | TRBV19 | - | TRBD1 | TGTGCCAGTTCCAGCACCCCTCGGGACAGGGGCCAAGAGACCCAGTACTTC | CASSSTPRDRGQETQYF
TRBJ2-7 | TRBV20-1 | many | TRBD2 | TGCAGTGCTCCAACTAGCGGGGAGCAGTACTTC | CSAPTSGEQYF
TRBJ2-7 | TRBV5-6 | - | TRBD1 | TGTGCCAGCAGCTTGGTTTTTGGGACAGGGTCGTACGAGCAGTACTTC | CASSLVFGTGSYEQYF
TRBJ2-7 | TRBV29-1 | few | TRBD2 | TGCAGCGTCCGGACTAGCGAATCCTACGAGCAGTACTTC | CSVRTSESYEQYF
TRBJ2-7 | TRBV28 | many | TRBD2 | TGTGCCAGCAGTTTAAGGCTAGCGGGAACGGAGCAGTACTTC | CASSLRLAGTEQYF
TRBJ1-4 | TRBV24-1 | many | - | TGTGCCACCCACAAGACAGATCCTGCAACTAATGAAAAACTGTTTTTT | CATHKTDPATNEKLFF
TRBJ1-3 | TRBV7-9 | many | - | TGTGCCAGCAGCTTGTCAGGGCGCGGAAACACCATATATTTT | CASSLSGRGNTIYF
TRBJ1-3 | TRBV28 | many | - | TGTGCCAGCATTAGAAACTCTGGAAACACCATATATTTT | CASIRNSGNTIYF
TRBJ2-7 | TRBV20-1 | many | - | TGCAGTGCTAGATACCTCTCCTACGAGCAGTACTTC | CSARYLSYEQYF
TRBJ2-2 | TRBV7-3 | few | TRBD2 | TGTGCCAGCAGCTTAAATGCTGCGCCCCTAGCGGGGTTCACCGGGGAGCTGTTTTTT | CASSLNAAPLAGFTGELFF
TRBJ2-5 | TRBV7-9 | many | TRBD1 | TGTGCCAGCAGCTTAATGACAGGGCAAGAGACCCAGTACTTC | CASSLMTGQETQYF